The clone carrying this TCR beta chain has more than one count but fewer than ten. Its antigen is as yet unknown. A second PCR of roughly 7 to 11 cycles used a sample-barcoded 5' primer and a J-beta primer mix. TCRdb reprocessed the 5' RACE reads via MiXCR and lists one record per CDR3 protein. The sample holds roughly 800,000 distinct CDR3 sequences, 20% to 30% seen once. This sample was taken from a study of blood T cells in healthy people across ages. Study-wide findings and caveats: Donor CMV status was unknown, possibly confounding expanded clonotype changes.

With 2 bases removed from V and 4 bases from J, the gap between germline ends came to 6 bases. Germline CDR1 and CDR2: SEHNR and FQNEAQ (reference sequence). The CDR3 consists of 12 residues. The sample was also linked to a second study, of T cells of mothers and their children. This second study notes: Similar effects of thymic selection on TCR recombination output were recorded in related and unrelated pairs.

The chain has TRBV7-9 and TRBJ2-7; D ambiguous. The sample consisted of blood. The receptor's source is a boy younger than 18 in good health. The DNA for the CDR3 is TGTGCCAGCAGCTTAAAAGAGTACGAGCAGTACTTC. Protein: CASSLKEYEQYF.